This T cell receptor (beta chain) was documented in a study of CD8 T cells in ankylosing spondylitis. Study outcomes and limitations: Reportedly, matched ankylosing spondylitis synovial fluid was significantly enriched for disease-linked clones.

This clonotype appeared many times. Its antigen remains unknown. Each CDR3 protein is one row after TCRdb ran MiXCR on the 5' RACE reads. This table has about 140,000 distinct CDR3 sequences, just under 7.5% appearing once. Germline CDR1 is LNHNV and CDR2 is YYDKDF (reference sequence). Trimming took 3 bases from V and 7 from J, leaving 6 bases between them. There are 12 residues in the CDR3. Sequences were obtained from blood, either unsorted or a sorted T cell fraction (not recorded which). This TCR was sampled from a female donor with ankylosing spondylitis or in good health (not recorded which). The rearrangement uses TRBV15 and TRBJ2-2; D is unresolved. CDR3 sequence (DNA): TGTGCCACCAGCAGTATCGGCGGGGAGCTGTTTTTT. Translated, it gives CATSSIGGELFF.